This T cell receptor (beta chain) was documented in a study of T cell responses to AZD1222 COVID-19 vaccine. Study-wide results and limits: Females made up more of the donors, who were largely white British, and clonal diversity may have come out too low. Researchers report vaccine-associated CD4 TCRs spanning spike, with dominance at 160-218 and 743-854. Increased Spike-specific TCR breadth and depth were observed after two AZD1222 doses. Recipients of AZD1222 seropositive at baseline numbered only 6 or 7.

Unmatched junction bases numbered 3, after V lost 2 bases and J lost 3 bases. The germline V gene has CDR1 LGHNA and CDR2 YSLEER. There are 15 residues in the CDR3. This clone was seen once. Its antigen is unidentified. Profiling relied on immunoSEQ multiplex PCR, and the TCRdb table lists in-frame clones only, not all of them. The data contain 90,000 to 110,000 clones, roughly 80% of them singletons. The TCR originated in an adult in good health. V gene TRBV4-3 combines with J gene TRBJ1-3, with 8 bases matching TRBD1. This material consisted of peripheral blood, taken on day 0 of AZD1222 vaccination. CDR3 sequence reads: CASSQTGGGGNTIYF. The CDR3 bases are TGCGCCAGCAGCCAAACAGGGGGTGGTGGAAACACCATATATTTT.